Shown below are 11 T cell receptor beta chains from a single sample sequenced in a study of cytomegalovirus exposure and HLA in healthy donors. Use of 60 Vbeta and 13 Jbeta primers characterized the PCR. The assay was immunoSEQ multiplex PCR, and TCRdb's table has in-frame clones only and misses some. This sample contains 150,000 or so clones. The sequenced sample was PBMCs. These TCRs come from a woman aged 60-70 years in good health and CMV-seronegative.

This chain uses TRBV5-4 with TRBJ2-4; a weak D match, TRBD2 (5 bases). The V end lost 7 bases, the J end lost 6 bases, and 20 bases lay between the germline ends. Germline loops: CDR1 SGHNT, CDR2 YYREEE (reference sequence). The CDR3 is 15 residues long. CDR3 sequence: CASSSPRDGLNIQYF. As DNA, the CDR3 is TGTGCCAGCTCTTCCCCACGAGACGGACTAAACATTCAGTACTTC.

The rearrangement links TRBV10-3 to TRBJ2-3; D perhaps matches TRBD1 (6 bases). Germline CDR1 and CDR2: ENHRY and SYGVKD. The CDR3 has 16 amino acids. Trimming removed 3 bases from V and 3 bases from J, with 16 bases in between. The CDR3 here is CAISDPAGVPTDTQYF. The CDR3 DNA follows: TGTGCCATCAGTGACCCGGCAGGGGTGCCGACAGATACGCAGTATTTT.

The chain joins TRBV27 to TRBJ2-7; 9 bases agree with TRBD1. Germline CDR1 MNHEY, CDR2 SMNVEV (reference sequence). Losses at the gene ends were 0 bases for V and 2 bases for J; bases not matched to a gene: 8. CDR3 length equals 17 residues. CDR3 nucleotides: TGTGCCAGCAGTTTATCCCCCGGGACAGGGTCCCCCTACGAGCAGTACTTC. As protein: CASSLSPGTGSPYEQYF.

The rearrangement links TRBV18 to TRBJ1-1; 8 bases match TRBD1. The CDR3 sequence is 15 residues long. With V trimmed by 4 bases and J by 0 bases, 4 bases remained unmatched. Looked up from germline, CDR1 is KGHSH and CDR2 is LQKENI. CDR3 DNA sequence: TGTGCCAGCTCACGTCGACAGGGGTTGAACACTGAAGCTTTCTTT. Amino acid sequence: CASSRRQGLNTEAFF.

The chain combines TRBV19 with TRBJ2-2; D possibly corresponds to TRBD1 (6 bases). The germline V gene has CDR1 LNHDA and CDR2 SQIVND (reference sequence). The CDR3 contains 13 residues. The V and J ends lost 5 bases and 4 bases respectively, with 8 bases between them. In nucleotides, the CDR3 is TGTGCCAGTAGTCAGGGGACCACCGGGGAGCTGTTTTTT. Its translation: CASSQGTTGELFF.

V gene TRBV4-3 combines with J gene TRBJ2-7, with TRBD1 identical over 7 bases. Germline loops: CDR1 LGHNA, CDR2 YSLEER. The CDR3 totals 17 residues. V lost 0 bases to trimming and J lost 1 base; unmatched junction nucleotides: 9. The CDR3 bases are TGCGCCAGCAGCCAAGATGAGTCAACAGGGGATTCCTACGAGCAGTACTTC. This translates into CASSQDESTGDSYEQYF.

The chain joins TRBV2 to TRBJ2-1; 8 positions match TRBD2. This CDR3 has 17 residues. Germline lookup yields CDR1 SNHLY and CDR2 FYNNEI. The J segment lost 7 bases and the V segment lost 2 bases, leaving 13 bases of the junction unmatched. In nucleotides, the CDR3 is TGTGCCAGCAGTGAACACGTTTGGACTAGCCCAAAGAATGAGCAGTTCTTC. Protein sequence: CASSEHVWTSPKNEQFF. Variable domain in full (rest from reference TRBV2 and TRBJ2-1): EPEVTQTPSHQVTQMGQEVILRCVPISNHLYFYWYRQILGQKVEFLVSFYNNEISEKSEIFDDQFSVERPDGSNFTLKIRSTKLEDSAMYFCASSEHVWTSPKNEQFFGPGTRLTVL.

The rearrangement uses TRBV7-3 and TRBJ1-5; tentative D call: TRBD1 (6 bases). V was shortened by 4 bases and J by 6 bases, with 16 bases between the two germline ends. The CDR3 sequence is 15 residues long. CDR1 is SGHTA and CDR2 is FQGTGA in the germline V gene. The CDR3 loop reads CASSSKGDVAQPQHF. CDR3 DNA sequence: TGTGCCAGCAGCTCAAAGGGGGACGTAGCTCAGCCCCAGCATTTT.

V is TRBV19 and J is TRBJ2-3; possible D gene TRBD2, 6 bases. The CDR3 length is 16 residues. Germline assignment: CDR1 LNHDA and CDR2 SQIVND (reference sequence). V lost 1 base to trimming and J lost 3 bases, with 14 bases between them. The CDR3 is CASSIVGGVRTDTQYF. CDR3 sequence (DNA): TGTGCCAGTAGTATAGTTGGAGGGGTTAGGACAGATACGCAGTATTTT.

J is TRBJ2-5 and V is TRBV7-9; a weak D match, TRBD1 (6 bases). CDR1 SEHNR and CDR2 FQNEAQ come from the germline V gene (reference sequence). V gave up 4 bases and J gave up 5 bases, with 17 bases separating them. This CDR3 contains 15 residues. The CDR3 region has the DNA TGTGCCAGCAGCTCAACCGGGACACCAGGGGAGACCCAGTACTTC. Encoded protein: CASSSTGTPGETQYF.

CDR3 in amino acids: CASSWGQGVRQPQHF. CDR3 in DNA: TGTGCCAGCAGCTGGGGCCAGGGGGTGAGGCAGCCCCAGCATTTT. The rearrangement links TRBV5-6 to TRBJ1-5, with TRBD1 identical over 7 bases. Trimming removed 3 bases from V and 7 bases from J; junction bases left unmatched: 10. In germline, CDR1 is SGHDT, CDR2 YYEEEE. This CDR3 is built from 15 residues.